This T cell receptor (beta chain) was sequenced in a study of CD8 T cells in ankylosing spondylitis. Whole-study results and caveats: There was reportedly significant enrichment of clones that were disease-linked in matched ankylosing spondylitis synovial fluid. Some of these motif variants have turned up before, in reports on reactive arthritis synovial fluid and blood. Several highly homologous variants made up a TCR beta motif, and this motif appeared characteristic of ankylosing spondylitis blood. Disease-linked clones, CD8+, were relatively rare in peripheral blood.

Remarks on this clonotype: Its matching antigen is unknown.

The length of the CDR3 is 16 residues. The germline CDR1 and CDR2 sequences are SGHRS and YFSETQ. The ends lost 4 bases at V and 6 bases at J; junction bases unmatched: 11. 5'-RACE, quantitative and with molecular barcodes, yielded the TCR beta libraries. TCRdb reanalysed the 5' RACE reads using MiXCR and keeps one entry per CDR3 protein. This table holds 750,000 to 850,000 distinct CDR3 sequences, 12% found once. This chain joins TRBV5-1 and TRBJ2-2, with 8 bases identical to TRBD2. This receptor was obtained from a male donor with ankylosing spondylitis. The material sequenced was blood, either unsorted or a sorted T cell fraction (not recorded which). For the CDR3, the DNA is TGCGCCAGCAGCCGTGAGGGCCGGGAGGGAGCCGGGGAGCTGTTTTTT. Translated, it gives CASSREGREGAGELFF.